This paragraph reports one T cell receptor beta chain. In its sample, this clonotype was seen many times. There is no known antigen for this receptor. No base qualities exist here, and no much larger clone lies one base off it. In the germline V gene, CDR1 corresponds to SGHRS and CDR2 to YFSETQ. V has 3 bases trimmed and J has 2 bases trimmed; junction bases matching no gene number 7. The CDR3 spans 16 residues, from the cysteine through the phenylalanine. CDR3 DNA only is kept here, 48 bases in frame from base 1. The sample belongs to a study of regulatory T cells in long-lasting Graves disease (dated by TCRdb to about 2021). About the full investigation: Newly diagnosed Graves' disease patients had taken antithyroid drugs for less than 3 months. This study used TCR sequencing and RNA sequencing of peripheral blood to compare persistent Graves' disease patients against newly diagnosed Graves' disease patients. The study was registered as a clinical trial and conducted in China. TCR sequencing covered approximately 13 persistent and 20 or so newly diagnosed Graves' disease patients, about 35 samples in total. Broader findings and caveats from the paper: The study examined only peripheral blood because the primary lesion, thyroid tissue, could not be accessed. The authors acknowledged the small sample size as a limitation that may reduce accuracy. TRBV28, TRBJ1-2 and TRBJ2-5 were preferentially used in persistent disease, while TRBV20-1 and TRBJ2-1 were favored in newly diagnosed disease. Persistent Graves' disease patients showed lower TCR Shannon entropy and fewer highly expanded clones than newly diagnosed patients, suggesting clonal expansion. More public clonotypes were shared among persistent patients (2,741) than among newly diagnosed patients (under 1,000). Only the TCR beta chain was sequenced and analyzed.

The time point label for this specimen denotes: newly diagnosed GD, antithyroid drugs for less than 3 months. For both TCR sequencing and RNA sequencing, RNA was extracted from PBMCs in TRIzol. The diagnosis of Graves' disease was made according to American Thyroid Association guidelines. The patients came from an endocrinology department in Xi'an, China. From each patient, around 8.3 milliliters of peripheral blood was collected into an EDTA anticoagulant tube. Ficoll Paque Plus density gradient separation was used to isolate PBMCs, and no further T cell sorting was done. An Agilent 2100 Bioanalyzer and agarose gel were used to check RNA quality, while a NanoDrop 2000 measured RNA concentration. Libraries were built with multiplex PCR. Reads for this sample came from an Illumina HiSeq 4000. iRepertoire HTBI primers and Arm-PCR amplification of CDR3 regions were used to construct TCR beta libraries. Before sequencing, the PCR products went through gel purification. Processing in the source paper ran as follows. Gene usage analysis of CDR3 amino acid clonotypes relied on the approximately 68 TRBV and over 13 TRBJ segments identified across samples. COPE and FqMerger were used to merge filtered high-quality paired reads into contigs. BLAST was used to align contigs to IMGT TRBV, TRBD and TRBJ reference genes, with CDR3 defined following IMGT. Highly expanded clones were defined as clonotypes with a frequency above 0.1%. Shannon entropy served as the measure of repertoire diversity, while the Gini coefficient captured V-J evenness. Clonotypes shared by more than one individual were considered public. TCRdb reanalyzed the raw reads on its own, using fastp at Q25 for trimming and MiXCR for clone calling, and kept in-frame beta chains. Identical CDR3 proteins give one entry, which carries the most common genes and DNA. These V and J calls rely on TCRdb rather than the paper's analysis. A total of about 380,000 distinct CDR3 sequences appear in this sample, around 15% of them only once. Jointly, the top ten make up around a fifth of the sample.

This TCR was sampled from a female donor with Graves disease. Sequenced material: peripheral blood mononuclear cells (PBMCs), taken at new diagnosis, from a patient treated with antithyroid drugs. The chain is encoded by TRBV5-1 joined to TRBJ1-4; 7 of the junction bases match TRBD1. The nucleotides are TGCGCCAGCAGCTGGGGCAGGGGGATGACTAATGAAAAACTGTTTTTT. Its protein is CASSWGRGMTNEKLFF.